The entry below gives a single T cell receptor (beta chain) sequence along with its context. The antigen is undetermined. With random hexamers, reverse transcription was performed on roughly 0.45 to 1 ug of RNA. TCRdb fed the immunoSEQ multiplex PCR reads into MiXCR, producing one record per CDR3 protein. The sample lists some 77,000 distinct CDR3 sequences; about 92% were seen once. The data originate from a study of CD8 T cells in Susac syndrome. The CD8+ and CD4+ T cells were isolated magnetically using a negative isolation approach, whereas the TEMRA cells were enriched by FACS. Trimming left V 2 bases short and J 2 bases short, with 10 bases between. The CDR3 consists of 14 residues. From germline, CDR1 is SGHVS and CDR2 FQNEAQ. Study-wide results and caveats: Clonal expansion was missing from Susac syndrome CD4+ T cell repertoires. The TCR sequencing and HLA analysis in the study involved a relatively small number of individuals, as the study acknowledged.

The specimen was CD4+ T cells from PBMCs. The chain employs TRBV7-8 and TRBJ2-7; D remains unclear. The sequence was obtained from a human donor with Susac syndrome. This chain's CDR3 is CASSLIDGPYEQYF. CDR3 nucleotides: TGTGCCAGCAGCTTAATCGACGGACCCTACGAGCAGTACTTC.